Listed here are 31 T cell receptor beta chains from one sample, sequenced in a study of blood T cell repertoires in COVID-19. Clones were sequenced by immunoSEQ multiplex PCR, and TCRdb holds only the in-frame ones, with some missing. The profile shows approximately 210,000 clones, about 85% of them singletons. Material for sequencing was peripheral blood. The receptor set was obtained from a man in his 70s with acute or convalescent COVID-19.

This chain joins TRBV23-1 and TRBJ2-2; TRBD1 matches 7 bases. TRBV23-1 is designated an ORF whose function remains uncertain. Trimming removed 8 bases from V and 7 bases from J; junction bases left unmatched: 7. The CDR3 runs 13 residues. DNA for the CDR3: TGCGCCAGCGTCCCTAGGGGGCACGGGGAGCTGTTTTTT. Its translation is CASVPRGHGELFF.

This chain connects TRBV10-3 to TRBJ2-5; no firm D call. The length of the CDR3 is 13 residues. The germline CDR1 and CDR2 sequences are ENHRY and SYGVKD. V lost 3 bases and J lost 5, with 10 bases in between. DNA for the CDR3: TGTGCCATCAGTGACTCAGCGAGGGAGACCCAGTACTTC. Its protein product is CAISDSARETQYF.

The J gene is TRBJ1-1, the V gene TRBV4-2, with D possibly matching TRBD1 (5 bases). Germline CDR1 LGHNA, CDR2 YNFKEQ. The CDR3 spans 17 residues. V was pared by 5 bases and J by 0 bases, with 19 bases between. CDR3 DNA sequence: TGTGCCAGCAGCGAATTAAAACCCGGGACTGTGAACACTGAAGCTTTCTTT. Amino acids: CASSELKPGTVNTEAFF.

This rearrangement joins TRBV7-9 to TRBJ2-2; unclear D gene. The CDR3 sequence is 14 residues long. V was cut by 5 bases and J by 1 base, with 8 bases left in between. CDR1 is SEHNR and CDR2 is FQNEAQ in the germline V gene (reference sequence). The CDR3 DNA reads TGTGCCAGCAGCAAAATAGAGAACACCGGGGAGCTGTTTTTT. Protein product: CASSKIENTGELFF.

The chain employs TRBV6-5 and TRBJ2-1; TRBD2 matches 10 bases. Unmatched junction bases numbered 10, after V lost 7 bases and J lost 10 bases. The CDR3 runs 14 residues. Germline V lookup: CDR1 MNHEY, CDR2 SVGAGI. CDR3 sequence: CASTSGLAGVEQFF. The CDR3 coding sequence is TGTGCCAGCACCTCGGGGCTAGCGGGAGTAGAGCAGTTCTTC.

V usage is TRBV6-2 or TRBV6-3 and J usage is TRBJ1-2; 7 bases line up with TRBD1. Germline CDR1 MNHEY, CDR2 SVGEGT. J lost 4 bases, V lost 5 bases, and 4 bases had no gene match. The CDR3 loop spans 13 amino acids. Here the CDR3 reads CASSLQGSYGYTF. For the CDR3, the DNA is TGTGCCAGCAGTCTACAGGGGTCCTATGGCTACACCTTC.

Only a few counts were recorded for this clone. The rearrangement joins TRBV6-4 to TRBJ1-6; no reliable D call. Germline CDR1 is MRHNA and CDR2 is SNTAGT. The CDR3 is made up of 14 amino acids. The V end was cut by 8 bases, the J end by 10 bases, with 18 bases between. CDR3 sequence reads: CASCPNPGGSPLHF. In DNA form, the CDR3 reads TGTGCCAGCTGCCCGAATCCCGGAGGCTCACCCCTCCACTTT.

The count of this clone is one. The V gene is TRBV6-5, the J gene TRBJ2-7; D is unresolved. CDR1 is MNHEY and CDR2 is SVGAGI in the germline V gene. V was cut by 8 bases and J by 1 base, with 18 bases left in between. CDR3 length: 15 residues. CDR3 sequence (DNA): TGTGCCAGCCACTCTCGCAGTAGCCGATCCTACGAGCAGTACTTC. Translation gives CASHSRSSRSYEQYF.

This chain connects TRBV9 to TRBJ2-2; 7 bases are shared with TRBD1. Germline CDR1 SGDLS, CDR2 YYNGEE. The V and J ends lost 4 bases and 4 bases, in that order; junction bases with no gene match: 7. The CDR3 extends over 15 amino acids. DNA for the CDR3: TGTGCCAGCAGCAAAAGAACAGGGGCCACCGGGGAGCTGTTTTTT. Protein product: CASSKRTGATGELFF.

This chain uses TRBV29-1 with TRBJ2-3; TRBD2 might be the D (5 bases). This CDR3 has 15 amino acids. V lost 4 bases, J lost 6 bases, and 20 bases lay in between. The V gene's germline CDR1 is SQVTM and CDR2 ANQGSEA. The CDR3: CSVVPPGRNPDTQYF. CDR3 DNA: TGCAGCGTTGTCCCCCCGGGAAGGAACCCGGATACGCAGTATTTT.

V gene TRBV12-5 combines with J gene TRBJ2-1; TRBD2 matches at 10 bases. The germline V gene has CDR1 LGHNT and CDR2 FRNRAP. The CDR3 loop spans 16 amino acids. The V and J ends lost 2 bases and 12 bases, in that order; junction bases with no gene match: 13. CDR3 sequence reads: CASGLPSGTSAVVQFF. The DNA of the CDR3 is TGTGCTAGTGGTTTGCCCTCCGGGACTAGCGCTGTGGTGCAGTTCTTC.

This chain connects TRBV6-4 to TRBJ2-2; 11 bases fit TRBD2. CDR3 size: 15 residues. The germline gives CDR1 MRHNA, CDR2 SNTAGT. With 0 bases clipped from V and 6 bases from J, the junction kept 0 bases outside the gene matches. This CDR3 is CASSDSLAGAGELFF. CDR3 in DNA: TGTGCCAGCAGTGACTCACTAGCGGGAGCCGGGGAGCTGTTTTTT.

This clone is categorized as medium-sized. V and J are TRBV5-6 and TRBJ2-7; no firm D call. This CDR3 contains 13 residues. V lost 0 bases and J 5 bases, leaving 9 bases between the germline ends. Germline assignment: CDR1 SGHDT and CDR2 YYEEEE. The CDR3 nucleotides are TGTGCCAGCAGCTTGGTTGTGGCCGACGAGCAGTACTTC. This codes for CASSLVVADEQYF.

V gene TRBV11-3 combines with J gene TRBJ2-2; 14 bases are shared with TRBD2. The CDR3 loop spans 15 amino acids. V dropped 5 bases and J dropped 10; count of bases not matched to a gene: 6. Germline lookup yields CDR1 SGHNT and CDR2 YENEEA. The CDR3 DNA sequence: TGTGCCAGCAGCAAGGGACTAGCGGGAGTTGAGGAGCTGTTTTTT. This sequence encodes CASSKGLAGVEELFF.

The J gene is TRBJ2-7, the V gene TRBV6-5, with TRBD2 matching 10 bases. CDR3 length: 15 amino acids. Germline V CDR1 and CDR2: MNHEY, SVGAGI. V shed 6 bases and J 0 bases; nucleotides not matched to a gene: 5. The CDR3 loop is CASSRTSGLSYEQYF. The CDR3 DNA follows: TGTGCCAGCAGCCGGACTAGCGGACTCTCCTACGAGCAGTACTTC.

The V call is TRBV28, the J call TRBJ1-2, with D unclear. The CDR3 sequence is 14 residues long. Trimming left V 1 base short and J 1 base short, with 7 bases between. Germline V gives CDR1 MDHEN, CDR2 SYDVKM. The CDR3 reads CASSLLAVNYGYTF. The CDR3 bases are TGTGCCAGCAGTTTATTGGCAGTTAACTATGGCTACACCTTC.

The rearrangement uses TRBV5-4 and TRBJ1-3; the D is unclear. This CDR3 comprises 15 residues. Trimming took 3 bases from V and 1 from J, leaving 11 bases between them. Germline values: CDR1 SGHNT, CDR2 YYREEE (reference sequence). The CDR3 coding sequence is TGTGCCAGCAGCTACCTCGGGGAGTCTGGAAACACCATATATTTT. Translation gives CASSYLGESGNTIYF. The full variable domain, rest sourced from reference TRBV5-4 and TRBJ1-3, is ETGVTQSPTHLIKTRGQQVTLRCSSQSGHNTVSWYQQALGQGPQFIFQYYREEENGRGNFPPRFSGLQFPNYSSELNVNALELDDSALYLCASSYLGESGNTIYFGEGSWLTVV.

This chain joins TRBV3-1 (or the pseudogene TRBV3-2) and TRBJ2-3; D unclear. Trimming stripped 4 bases from V and 2 bases from J, with 10 bases between. This CDR3 is built from 14 residues. In germline, CDR1 is LGHDT, CDR2 YNNKEL (reference sequence). DNA for the CDR3: TGTGCCAGCAGCCCCGACTGGATCACAGATACGCAGTATTTT. Translating gives CASSPDWITDTQYF.

This clone was seen a handful of times. The rearrangement joins TRBV5-4 to TRBJ1-1, with 11 bases aligning to TRBD1. Trimming removed 4 bases from V and 0 bases from J; junction bases left unmatched: 5. The germline CDR1 and CDR2 sequences are SGHNT and YYREEE (reference sequence). This CDR3 contains 16 residues. CDR3 in amino acids: CASSQDRGLLNTEAFF. The DNA of the CDR3 is TGTGCCAGCAGCCAGGACAGGGGGCTATTGAACACTGAAGCTTTCTTT.

CDR3 protein: CASSRSGQGNNEQFF. CDR3 nucleotide sequence: TGCGCCAGCAGCCGGTCGGGACAGGGAAACAATGAGCAGTTCTTC. The V call is TRBV4-1, the J call TRBJ2-1, with 9 bases lining up with TRBD1. The J segment lost 5 bases and the V segment lost 4 bases, leaving 6 bases of the junction unmatched. This CDR3 contains 15 residues. The germline V gene encodes CDR1 MGHRA and CDR2 YSYEKL.

The rearrangement links TRBV6-6 to TRBJ1-4, with D hard to call. V was pared by 6 bases and J by 0 bases, with 8 bases between. This CDR3 region has 14 residues. Germline lookup yields CDR1 MNHNY and CDR2 SVGAGI (reference sequence). CDR3 amino acids: CASSEGPTNEKLFF. The DNA for the CDR3 is TGTGCCAGCAGCGAGGGCCCAACTAATGAAAAACTGTTTTTT.

The chain carries TRBV7-6 and TRBJ2-5, with D possibly TRBD2 on 6 matching bases. V shed 2 bases and J shed 4 bases, with 11 bases lying between them. This CDR3 is built from 14 residues. CDR1 and CDR2 (germline): SGHVS, FNYEAQ. The CDR3 spells CASSLSRERETQYF. The CDR3 region has the DNA TGTGCCAGCAGCTTATCCCGGGAGAGAGAGACCCAGTACTTC. Full variable domain (rest looked up from reference TRBV7-6 and TRBJ2-5): GAGVSQSPRYKVTKRGQDVALRCDPISGHVSLYWYRQALGQGPEFLTYFNYEAQQDKSGLPNDRFSAERPEGSISTLTIQRTEQRDSAMYRCASSLSRERETQYFGPGTRLLVL.

This sequence joins TRBV6-5 and TRBJ1-3, with D perhaps TRBD1 (5 bases). This CDR3 has 15 amino acids. CDR1 is MNHEY and CDR2 is SVGAGI in the germline V gene. V was pared by 6 bases and J by 1 base, with 13 bases between. The DNA of the CDR3 is TGTGCCAGCAGCCTAGGAGGGGCTTCTGGAAACACCATATATTTT. This encodes CASSLGGASGNTIYF.

The sample holds one count of this clone. The V gene is TRBV12-3 or TRBV12-4, the J gene TRBJ1-2; the D gene is possibly TRBD1 (6 bases). This CDR3 region has 13 residues. V lost 6 bases and J 2 bases, leaving 10 bases between the germline ends. The CDR3 DNA follows: TGTGCCAGCAGCCCTGACAGGAACTATGGCTACACCTTC. It is translated as CASSPDRNYGYTF.

The CDR3 protein is CASRPGTGYPNYGYTF. CDR3 nucleotide sequence: TGTGCCAGCCGCCCCGGGACAGGCTATCCTAACTATGGCTACACCTTC. The chain links TRBV27 to TRBJ1-2; 8 bases agree with TRBD1. Germline values: CDR1 MNHEY, CDR2 SMNVEV (reference sequence). Germline trimming cut 8 bases from V and 0 bases from J; bases unmatched to any gene: 11. CDR3 length: 16 amino acids.

The sample holds one count of this clone. The rearrangement joins TRBV18 to TRBJ2-2; TRBD2 matches 14 bases. Germline loops: CDR1 KGHSH, CDR2 LQKENI. This CDR3 has 18 residues. V gave up 3 bases and J gave up 1 base; unmatched junction bases: 4. The CDR3 DNA reads TGTGCCAGCTCACCCTTGGGACTAGCGGGAGTGAACACCGGGGAGCTGTTTTTT. Protein product: CASSPLGLAGVNTGELFF.

As for this clone: An end of the junction differs from the germline gene, which may be a read error. The chain employs TRBV12-3 or TRBV12-4 and TRBJ1-4; perhaps TRBD1 as D (5 bases). CDR3 length: 11 amino acids. The CDR3 bases are TGTGCCAGCAGTTTAGGGGCGGGGACGGTTTTT. Its protein is CASSLGAGTVF.

The V gene is TRBV7-2, the J gene TRBJ1-1; 10 bases line up with TRBD1. After removal of 5 bases from V and 1 base from J, the junction contained 7 bases not matched to a gene. Germline values: CDR1 SGHTA, CDR2 FQGNSA. This CDR3 has 16 residues. The CDR3 DNA reads as TGTGCCAGCAGCACAGACAGGGGGCAAGGGAACACTGAAGCTTTCTTT. Translated, it gives CASSTDRGQGNTEAFF.

V is TRBV10-3 and J is TRBJ2-1; 9 bases line up with TRBD2. V lost 4 bases and J lost 5; bases outside the gene matches: 6. Germline-derived CDR1 and CDR2 are ENHRY and SYGVKD. This CDR3 has 15 amino acids. CDR3 sequence (DNA): TGTGCCATCAGTGGAGGTAGCGGGAGCCACAATGAGCAGTTCTTC. This gives the protein CAISGGSGSHNEQFF.

The chain has TRBV11-2 and TRBJ1-1, with 9 bases aligning to TRBD1. Germline CDR1 is SGHAT and CDR2 is FQNNGV. Trimming removed 0 bases from V and 8 bases from J; junction bases left unmatched: 7. The CDR3 is made up of 15 amino acids. In nucleotides, the CDR3 is TGTGCCAGCAGCTTAGATCCGACAGGGGGAAGAGAAGCTTTCTTT. Translated: CASSLDPTGGREAFF.

This chain connects TRBV27 to TRBJ2-1; D not resolved. This CDR3 comprises 14 residues. CDR1 and CDR2 (germline): MNHEY, SMNVEV (reference sequence). V gave up 1 base and J gave up 3 bases, with 7 bases separating them. The chain's CDR3 is CASSLYPGYNEQFF. DNA of the CDR3: TGTGCCAGCAGTTTATACCCGGGCTACAATGAGCAGTTCTTC.